This TCR beta chain appears in the sequencing data of a study of T cell responses to AZD1222 COVID-19 vaccine. Study observations and caveats: Reports say nearly half of spike-specific TCRs go after unmutated variant regions.

Turning to this clone: The antigen is unknown.

Clones were read by immunoSEQ multiplex PCR, and TCRdb kept only the in-frame ones, dropping some. The table includes 180,000 or so clones, about 93% detected once. The CDR3 totals 15 residues. The germline gives CDR1 MNHEY, CDR2 SMNVEV (reference sequence). Trimming removed 6 bases at V and 1 base at J, with 15 bases between. The chain links TRBV27 to TRBJ1-1, with D unclear. The TCR comes from an adult in good health. The input for sequencing was peripheral blood, taken on day 0 of AZD1222 vaccination. This chain's CDR3 is CASRSSPRRNTEAFF. CDR3 DNA: TGTGCCAGCAGGTCCTCCCCCAGGAGGAACACTGAAGCTTTCTTT.